This entry concerns a single T cell receptor (beta chain). This sample stems from a study of blood T cell repertoires in COVID-19. This CDR3 has 16 amino acids. The V gene's germline CDR1 is MNHEY and CDR2 SMNVEV (reference sequence). With V trimmed by 2 bases and J by 0 bases, 3 bases remained unmatched. The data were produced by immunoSEQ multiplex PCR, yet TCRdb's version contains in-frame clones alone and is incomplete. Of 60,000 to 70,000 clones listed, about 74% are singletons. This receptor was obtained from a woman of 80 years or more with acute or convalescent COVID-19. Sequencing input: peripheral blood. The chain joins TRBV27 to TRBJ2-3; 9 bases fit TRBD2. CDR3 sequence reads: CASSLASGISTDTQYF. Here the CDR3 DNA reads TGTGCCAGCAGTTTAGCTAGCGGGATAAGCACAGATACGCAGTATTTT.